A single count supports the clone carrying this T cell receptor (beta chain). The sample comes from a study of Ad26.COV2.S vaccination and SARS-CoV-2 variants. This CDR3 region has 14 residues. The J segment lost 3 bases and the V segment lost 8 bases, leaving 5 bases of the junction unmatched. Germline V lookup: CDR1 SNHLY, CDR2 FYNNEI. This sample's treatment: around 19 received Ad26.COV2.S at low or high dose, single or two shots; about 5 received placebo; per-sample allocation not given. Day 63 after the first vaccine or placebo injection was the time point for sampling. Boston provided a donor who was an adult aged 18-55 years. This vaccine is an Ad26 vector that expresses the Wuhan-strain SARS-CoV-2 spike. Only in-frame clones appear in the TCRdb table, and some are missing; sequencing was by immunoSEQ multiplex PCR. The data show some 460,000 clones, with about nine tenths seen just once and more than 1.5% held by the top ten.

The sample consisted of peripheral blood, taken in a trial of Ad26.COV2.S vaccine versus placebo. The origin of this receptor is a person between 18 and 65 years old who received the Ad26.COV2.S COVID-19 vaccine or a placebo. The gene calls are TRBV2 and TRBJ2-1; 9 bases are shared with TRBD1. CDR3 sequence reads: CASSWGQGYNEQFF. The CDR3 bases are TGTGCCAGCTCCTGGGGACAGGGCTACAATGAGCAGTTCTTC.